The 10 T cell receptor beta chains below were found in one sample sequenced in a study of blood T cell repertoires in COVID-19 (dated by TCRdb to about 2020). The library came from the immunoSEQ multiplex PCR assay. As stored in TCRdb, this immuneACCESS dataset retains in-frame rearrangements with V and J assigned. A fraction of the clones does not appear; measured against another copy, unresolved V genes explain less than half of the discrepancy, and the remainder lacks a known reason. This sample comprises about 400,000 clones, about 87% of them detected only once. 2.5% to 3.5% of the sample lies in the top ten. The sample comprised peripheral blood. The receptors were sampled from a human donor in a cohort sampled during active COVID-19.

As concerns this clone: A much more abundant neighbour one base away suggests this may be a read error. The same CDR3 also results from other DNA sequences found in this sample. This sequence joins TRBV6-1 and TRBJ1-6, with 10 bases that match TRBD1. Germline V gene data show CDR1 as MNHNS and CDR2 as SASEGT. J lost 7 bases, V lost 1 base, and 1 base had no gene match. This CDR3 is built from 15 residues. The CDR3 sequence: CASSEGTGGNSPLHF. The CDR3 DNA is TGTGCCAGCAGTGAAGGGACAGGGGGAAATTCACCCCTCCACTTT.

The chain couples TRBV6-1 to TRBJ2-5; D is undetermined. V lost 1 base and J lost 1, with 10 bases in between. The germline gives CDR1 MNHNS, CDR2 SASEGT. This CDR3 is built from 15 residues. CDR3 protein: CASSEVGGVQETQYF. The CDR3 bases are TGTGCCAGCAGTGAAGTTGGCGGAGTCCAAGAGACCCAGTACTTC.

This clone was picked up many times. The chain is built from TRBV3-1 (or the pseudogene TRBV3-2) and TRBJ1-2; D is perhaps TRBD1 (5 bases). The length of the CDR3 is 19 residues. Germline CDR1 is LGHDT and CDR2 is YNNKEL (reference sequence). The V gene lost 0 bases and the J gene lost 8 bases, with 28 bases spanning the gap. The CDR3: CASSQDREVGGRLSSGYTF. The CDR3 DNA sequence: TGTGCCAGCAGCCAAGATAGGGAGGTTGGGGGGAGGCTTTCGTCCGGCTACACCTTC.

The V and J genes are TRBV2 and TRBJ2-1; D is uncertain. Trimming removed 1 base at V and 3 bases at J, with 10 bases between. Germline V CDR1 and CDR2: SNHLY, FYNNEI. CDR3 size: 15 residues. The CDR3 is CASSEGRGGYNEQFF. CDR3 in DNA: TGTGCCAGCAGTGAAGGTCGAGGCGGCTACAATGAGCAGTTCTTC.

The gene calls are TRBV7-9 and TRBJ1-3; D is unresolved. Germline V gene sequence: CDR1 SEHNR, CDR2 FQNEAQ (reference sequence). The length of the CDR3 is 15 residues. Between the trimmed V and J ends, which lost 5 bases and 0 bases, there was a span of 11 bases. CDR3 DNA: TGTGCCAGCAGCACGCAGAAGTCCTCTGGAAACACCATATATTTT. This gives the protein CASSTQKSSGNTIYF.

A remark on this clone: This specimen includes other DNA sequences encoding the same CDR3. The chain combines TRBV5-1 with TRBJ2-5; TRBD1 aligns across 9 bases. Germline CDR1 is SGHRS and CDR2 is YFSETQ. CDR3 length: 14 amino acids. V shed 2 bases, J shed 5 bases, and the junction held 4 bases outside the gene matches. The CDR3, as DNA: TGCGCCAGCAGCTTACAGGGGGCGAGGGAGACCCAGTACTTC. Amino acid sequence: CASSLQGARETQYF. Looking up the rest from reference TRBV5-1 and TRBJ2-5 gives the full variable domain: KAGVTQTPRYLIKTRGQQVTLSCSPISGHRSVSWYQQTPGQGLQFLFEYFSETQRNKGNFPGRFSGRQFSNSRSEMNVSTLELGDSALYLCASSLQGARETQYFGPGTRLLVL.

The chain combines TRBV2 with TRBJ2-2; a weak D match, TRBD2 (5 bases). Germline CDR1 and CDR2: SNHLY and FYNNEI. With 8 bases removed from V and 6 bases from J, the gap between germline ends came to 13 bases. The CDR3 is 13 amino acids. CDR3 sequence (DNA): TGTGCCAGCGGCGGGTATCTGCCCGGGGAGCTGTTTTTT. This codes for CASGGYLPGELFF.

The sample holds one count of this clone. CDR3 in amino acids: CASSQGAVGVSTNTEAFF. In nucleotides, the CDR3 is TGCGCCAGCAGCCAAGGGGCGGTCGGGGTTTCAACGAACACTGAAGCTTTCTTT. The chain combines TRBV4-1 with TRBJ1-1; D is undetermined. CDR3 length: 18 residues. Germline-derived CDR1 and CDR2 are MGHRA and YSYEKL. V lost 1 base to trimming and J lost 1 base, with 19 bases between them.

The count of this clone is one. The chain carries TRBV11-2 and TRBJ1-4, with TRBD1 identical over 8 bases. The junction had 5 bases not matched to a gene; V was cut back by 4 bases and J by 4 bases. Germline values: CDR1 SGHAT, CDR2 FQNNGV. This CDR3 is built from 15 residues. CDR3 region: CASSSIQGDNEKLFF. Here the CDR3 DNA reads TGTGCCAGCAGCTCAATACAGGGGGATAATGAAAAACTGTTTTTT.

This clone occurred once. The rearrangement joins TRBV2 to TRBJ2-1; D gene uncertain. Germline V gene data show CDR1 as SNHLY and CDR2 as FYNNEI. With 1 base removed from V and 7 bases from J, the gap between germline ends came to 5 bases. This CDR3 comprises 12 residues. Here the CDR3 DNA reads TGTGCCAGCAGTGAAGATCTAAATGAGCAGTTCTTC. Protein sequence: CASSEDLNEQFF.